This T cell receptor beta chain emerged from a study of blood T cell repertoires in COVID-19. V gave up 3 bases and J gave up 4 bases; unmatched junction bases: 6. The CDR3 loop spans 15 amino acids. Looked up from germline, CDR1 is MNHEY and CDR2 is SVGAGI. Libraries were prepared by immunoSEQ multiplex PCR; TCRdb keeps only in-frame clonotypes and omits some of them. The data contain 180,000 or so clones, approximately 85% of them seen just once; the ten biggest clones take up 4.5% to 5%. This clone appeared a single time. This receptor was taken from a woman of 80 years or more with acute or convalescent COVID-19. J is TRBJ1-3 and V is TRBV6-5; 7 positions match TRBD1. The source material was peripheral blood. This CDR3 is CASSYTGDPGNTIYF. In DNA form, the CDR3 reads TGTGCCAGCAGTTATACAGGGGATCCCGGAAACACCATATATTTT.